This entry lists 8 T cell receptor beta chains sequenced from one sample in a study of human T cells and chemical hapten exposure. TCRdb re-called the RACE reads through MiXCR, storing one row per CDR3 protein. The table lists 95,000 to 150,000 distinct CDR3 sequences, around 13% of them singletons. Time point of the sample: patch test 1, 2 weeks after DPC sensitization. Treatment defined: therapeutic diphenylcyclopropenone sensitization with weekly scalp DPC. The input for sequencing was whole blood, taken in connection with sensitization to the hapten diphenylcyclopropenone (DPC). Receptor source: a man between 18 and 29 years old with alopecia areata. Some clones in this sample may be carry-over from other donors' samples.

This clonotype was counted a few times. This rearrangement joins TRBV2 to TRBJ1-2; maybe TRBD1 (5 bases). CDR1 SNHLY and CDR2 FYNNEI come from the germline V gene. Trimming took 6 bases from V and 3 from J, leaving 8 bases between them. CDR3 length: 12 amino acids. CDR3 in DNA: TGTGCCAGCAGAGTAGGGGACTATGGCTACACCTTC. Translating it yields CASRVGDYGYTF.

In its sample, this clonotype was seen a few times. The chain combines TRBV20-1 with TRBJ2-3, with D uncertain. Trimming left V 0 bases short and J 1 base short, with 11 bases between. CDR1 and CDR2 (germline): DFQATT, SNEGSKA (reference sequence). This CDR3 has 15 residues. Written as DNA, the CDR3 is TGCAGTGCTAGAGATCGCAGCCTAGGCACAGATACGCAGTATTTT. This encodes CSARDRSLGTDTQYF.

The chain employs TRBV12-3 or TRBV12-4 and TRBJ1-1, with D possibly being TRBD1 (5 bases). V lost 2 bases to trimming and J lost 10 bases, with 11 bases between them. CDR3 length: 12 residues. CDR3 residues: CASSLSRGRAFF. DNA for the CDR3: TGTGCCAGCAGTTTATCTAGGGGTAGAGCTTTCTTT.

This chain joins TRBV12-3 or TRBV12-4 and TRBJ1-1; no clear D. V lost 4 bases to trimming and J lost 2 bases, with 8 bases between them. The CDR3 sequence is 13 residues long. The CDR3 region has the DNA TGTGCCAGCAGTTCGCTCCCAAACACTGAAGCTTTCTTT. Protein product: CASSSLPNTEAFF.

The chain is built from TRBV4-3 and TRBJ1-3, with no clear D. Germline V gene data show CDR1 as LGHNA and CDR2 as YSLEER. This CDR3 has 19 amino acids. The ends were cut back, 0 bases at V and 1 base at J, with 19 bases in the middle. In DNA form, the CDR3 reads TGCGCCAGCAGCCAAGAGTATGCCGGCACGTATAGTTCTGGAAACACCATATATTTT. Translated: CASSQEYAGTYSSGNTIYF.

V usage is TRBV20-1 and J usage is TRBJ2-1; D remains ambiguous. The CDR3 loop spans 11 amino acids. Germline CDR1 is DFQATT and CDR2 is SNEGSKA (reference sequence). V lost 5 bases and J lost 8, with 10 bases in between. CDR3 sequence: CSALRNHEQFF. DNA for the CDR3: TGCAGTGCTCTCAGAAATCATGAGCAGTTCTTC.

V gene TRBV4-1 combines with J gene TRBJ2-5; D gene ambiguous. Germline V CDR1 and CDR2: MGHRA, YSYEKL. The CDR3 loop spans 13 amino acids. Between the trimmed V and J ends, which lost 3 bases and 5 bases, there was a span of 10 bases. CDR3 sequence reads: CASSQVPRETQYF. In DNA, the CDR3 is TGCGCCAGCAGCCAGGTTCCGCGGGAGACCCAGTACTTC.

In its sample, this clonotype was seen a few times. The rearrangement links TRBV3-1 to TRBJ1-1; D not resolved. CDR1 and CDR2 from the germline V gene are LGHDT and YNNKEL (reference sequence). The CDR3 is 15 residues long. The V and J ends lost 4 bases and 4 bases respectively, with 16 bases between them. This CDR3 is CASSPLRTDGTEAFF. The CDR3 DNA follows: TGTGCCAGCAGCCCGTTAAGGACGGACGGCACTGAAGCTTTCTTT.